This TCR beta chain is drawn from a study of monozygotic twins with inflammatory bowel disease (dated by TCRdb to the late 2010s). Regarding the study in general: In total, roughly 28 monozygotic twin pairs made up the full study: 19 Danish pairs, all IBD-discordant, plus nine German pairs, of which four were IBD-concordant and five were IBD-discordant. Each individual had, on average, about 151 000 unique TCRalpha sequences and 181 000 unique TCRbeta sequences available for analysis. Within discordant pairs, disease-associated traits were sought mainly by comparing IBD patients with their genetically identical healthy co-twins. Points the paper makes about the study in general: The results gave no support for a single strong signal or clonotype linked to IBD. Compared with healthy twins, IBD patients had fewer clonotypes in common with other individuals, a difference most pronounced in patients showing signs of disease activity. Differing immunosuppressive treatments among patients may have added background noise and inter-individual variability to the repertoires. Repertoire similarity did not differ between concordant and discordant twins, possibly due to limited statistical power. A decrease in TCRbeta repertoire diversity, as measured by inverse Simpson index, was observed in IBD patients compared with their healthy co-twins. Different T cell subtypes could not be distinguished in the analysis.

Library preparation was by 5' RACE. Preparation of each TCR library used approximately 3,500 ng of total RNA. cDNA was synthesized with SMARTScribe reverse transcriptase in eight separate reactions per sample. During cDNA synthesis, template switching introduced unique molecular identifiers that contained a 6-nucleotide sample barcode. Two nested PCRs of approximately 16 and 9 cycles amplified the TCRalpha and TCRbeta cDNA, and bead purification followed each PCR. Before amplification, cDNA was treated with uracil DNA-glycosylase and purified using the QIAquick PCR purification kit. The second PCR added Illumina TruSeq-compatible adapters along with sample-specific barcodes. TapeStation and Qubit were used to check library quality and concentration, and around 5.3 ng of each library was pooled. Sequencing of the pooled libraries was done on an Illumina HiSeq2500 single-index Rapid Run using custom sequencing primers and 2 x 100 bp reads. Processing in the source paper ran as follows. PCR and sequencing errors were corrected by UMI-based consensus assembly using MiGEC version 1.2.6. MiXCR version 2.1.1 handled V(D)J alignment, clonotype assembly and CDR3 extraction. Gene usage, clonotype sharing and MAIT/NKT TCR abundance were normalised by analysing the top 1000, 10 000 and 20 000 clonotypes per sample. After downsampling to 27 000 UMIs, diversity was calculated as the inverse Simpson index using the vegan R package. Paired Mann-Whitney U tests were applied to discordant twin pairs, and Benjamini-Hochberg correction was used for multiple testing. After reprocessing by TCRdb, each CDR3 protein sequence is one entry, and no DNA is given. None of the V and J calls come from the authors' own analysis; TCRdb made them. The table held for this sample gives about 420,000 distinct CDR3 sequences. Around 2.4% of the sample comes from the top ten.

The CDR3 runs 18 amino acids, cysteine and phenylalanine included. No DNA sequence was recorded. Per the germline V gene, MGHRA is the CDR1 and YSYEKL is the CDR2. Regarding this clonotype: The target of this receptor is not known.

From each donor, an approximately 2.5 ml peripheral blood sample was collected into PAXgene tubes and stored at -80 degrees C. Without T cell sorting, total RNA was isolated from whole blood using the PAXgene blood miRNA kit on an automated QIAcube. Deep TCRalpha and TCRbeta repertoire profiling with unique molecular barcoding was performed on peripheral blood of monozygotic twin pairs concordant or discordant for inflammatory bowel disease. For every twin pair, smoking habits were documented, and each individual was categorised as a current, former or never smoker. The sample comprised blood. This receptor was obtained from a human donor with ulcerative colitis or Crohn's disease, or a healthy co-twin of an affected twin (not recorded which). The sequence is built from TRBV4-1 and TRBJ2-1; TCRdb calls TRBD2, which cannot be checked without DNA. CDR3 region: CASREAAGSKSSYNEQFF.